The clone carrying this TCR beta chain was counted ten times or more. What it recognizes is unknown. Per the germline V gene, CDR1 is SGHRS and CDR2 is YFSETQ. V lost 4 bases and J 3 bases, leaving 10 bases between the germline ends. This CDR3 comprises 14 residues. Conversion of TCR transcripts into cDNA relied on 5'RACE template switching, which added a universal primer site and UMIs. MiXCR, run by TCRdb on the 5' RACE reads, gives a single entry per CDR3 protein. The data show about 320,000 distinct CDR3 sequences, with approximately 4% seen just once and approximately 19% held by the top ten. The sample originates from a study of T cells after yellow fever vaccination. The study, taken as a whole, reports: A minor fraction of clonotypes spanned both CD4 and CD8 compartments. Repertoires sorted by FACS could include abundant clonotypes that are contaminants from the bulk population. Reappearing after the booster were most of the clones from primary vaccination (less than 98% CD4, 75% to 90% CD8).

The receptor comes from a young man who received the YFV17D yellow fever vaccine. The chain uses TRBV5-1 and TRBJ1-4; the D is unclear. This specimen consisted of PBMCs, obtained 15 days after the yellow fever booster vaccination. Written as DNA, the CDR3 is TGCGCCAGCAGCCCGGAGAGTTCTAATGAAAAACTGTTTTTT. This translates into CASSPESSNEKLFF.